This TCR beta chain was sequenced for a study of T cells in Graves' hyperthyroidism and ophthalmopathy. Study observations and caveats: For ophthalmopathy, model prediction preceded onset by a median about 6.4 months.

It was considered stable Graves' hyperthyroidism when ophthalmopathy did not progress within 18 months. Lactation, pregnancy, other autoimmune disease or uncontrolled infection excluded patients. The CDR3 is 13 amino acids. The J segment lost 7 bases and the V segment lost 9 bases, leaving 6 bases of the junction unmatched. Germline V gene lookup returns CDR1 KGHDR and CDR2 SFDVKD. This clonotype was found once. Its antigen remains unidentified. This may arise from a read error, as a much more abundant clone is one base away. Amplified regions were TCR beta CDR3 sequences from RNA transcripts. The TCR CDR3 first-round RT-PCR relied on the HTBI primer set. Via MiXCR, TCRdb re-called the multiplex PCR reads, giving one row per CDR3 protein. The table includes just over 550,000 distinct CDR3 sequences, 35% to 55% detected once.

The J gene is TRBJ2-2, the V gene TRBV24-1; 8 bases align to TRBD2. The receptor comes from a woman between 18 and 29 years old with Graves' hyperthyroidism. The sample was peripheral blood or thyroid tissue (not recorded which). As DNA, the CDR3 is TGTGCCACCCAGCGGGGGATAATCGGGGAGCTGTTTTTT. Amino acid sequence: CATQRGIIGELFF.